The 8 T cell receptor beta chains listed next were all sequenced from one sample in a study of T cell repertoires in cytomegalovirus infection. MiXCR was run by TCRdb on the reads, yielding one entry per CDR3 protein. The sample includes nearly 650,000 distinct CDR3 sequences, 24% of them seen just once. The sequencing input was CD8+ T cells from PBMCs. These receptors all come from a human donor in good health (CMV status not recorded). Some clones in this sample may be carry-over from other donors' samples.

CDR3 coding DNA: TGTGCCAACACCAAGGAACACCTGAACACTGAAGCTTTCTTT. Translating gives CANTKEHLNTEAFF. The gene calls are TRBV6-6 and TRBJ1-1; D uncertain. The CDR3 is 14 residues long. Germline CDR1 MNHNY, CDR2 SVGAGI (reference sequence). The V gene lost 10 bases and the J gene lost 0 bases, with 15 bases spanning the gap.

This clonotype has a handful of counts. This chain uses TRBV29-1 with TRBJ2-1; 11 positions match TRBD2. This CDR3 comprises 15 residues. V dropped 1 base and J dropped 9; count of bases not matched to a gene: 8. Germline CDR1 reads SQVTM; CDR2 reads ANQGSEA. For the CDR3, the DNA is TGCAGCGTTGAAGGGTTACTAGCGGGGGCACTTGAGCAGTTCTTC. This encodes CSVEGLLAGALEQFF.

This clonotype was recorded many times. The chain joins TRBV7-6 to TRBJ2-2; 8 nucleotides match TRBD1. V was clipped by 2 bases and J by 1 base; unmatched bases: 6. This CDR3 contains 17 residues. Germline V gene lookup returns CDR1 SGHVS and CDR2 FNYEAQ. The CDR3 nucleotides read TGTGCCAGCAGCTTATCAGAAGGGACAGGGAACACCGGGGAGCTGTTTTTT. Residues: CASSLSEGTGNTGELFF.

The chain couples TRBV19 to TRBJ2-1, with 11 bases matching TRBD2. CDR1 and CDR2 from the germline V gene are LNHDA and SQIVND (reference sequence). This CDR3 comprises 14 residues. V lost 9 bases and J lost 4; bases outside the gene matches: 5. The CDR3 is CASVTSGGYNEQFF. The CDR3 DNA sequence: TGTGCCAGCGTTACTAGCGGGGGTTACAATGAGCAGTTCTTC.

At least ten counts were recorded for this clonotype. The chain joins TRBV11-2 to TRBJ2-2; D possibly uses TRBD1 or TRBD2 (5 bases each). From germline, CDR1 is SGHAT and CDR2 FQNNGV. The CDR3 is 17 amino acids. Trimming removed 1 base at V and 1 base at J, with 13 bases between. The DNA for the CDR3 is TGTGCCAGCAGCTTAGCCGGGGCAGGCCTGAACACCGGGGAGCTGTTTTTT. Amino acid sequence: CASSLAGAGLNTGELFF.

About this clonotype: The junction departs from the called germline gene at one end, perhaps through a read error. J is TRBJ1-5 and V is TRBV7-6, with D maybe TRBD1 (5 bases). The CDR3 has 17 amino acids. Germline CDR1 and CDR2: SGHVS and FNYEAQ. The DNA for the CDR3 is TGTGCTAGCAGCTTACCCGACGCGGGACGGGAGGTTGGGCCCCAGCATTTT. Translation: CASSLPDAGREVGPQHF.

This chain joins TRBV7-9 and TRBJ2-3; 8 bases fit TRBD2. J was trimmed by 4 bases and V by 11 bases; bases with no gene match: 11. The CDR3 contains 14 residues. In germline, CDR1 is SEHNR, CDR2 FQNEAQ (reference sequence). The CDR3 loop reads CAEEEGLGSDTQYF. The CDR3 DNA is TGTGCCGAGGAGGAGGGACTAGGATCAGATACGCAGTATTTT.

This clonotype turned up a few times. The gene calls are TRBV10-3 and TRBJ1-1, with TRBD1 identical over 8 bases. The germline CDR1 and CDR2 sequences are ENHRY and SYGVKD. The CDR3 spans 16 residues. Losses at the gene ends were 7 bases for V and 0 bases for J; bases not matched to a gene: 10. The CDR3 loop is CAITSRAGGVNTEAFF. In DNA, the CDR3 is TGTGCCATCACCTCTCGGGCAGGGGGCGTGAACACTGAAGCTTTCTTT.